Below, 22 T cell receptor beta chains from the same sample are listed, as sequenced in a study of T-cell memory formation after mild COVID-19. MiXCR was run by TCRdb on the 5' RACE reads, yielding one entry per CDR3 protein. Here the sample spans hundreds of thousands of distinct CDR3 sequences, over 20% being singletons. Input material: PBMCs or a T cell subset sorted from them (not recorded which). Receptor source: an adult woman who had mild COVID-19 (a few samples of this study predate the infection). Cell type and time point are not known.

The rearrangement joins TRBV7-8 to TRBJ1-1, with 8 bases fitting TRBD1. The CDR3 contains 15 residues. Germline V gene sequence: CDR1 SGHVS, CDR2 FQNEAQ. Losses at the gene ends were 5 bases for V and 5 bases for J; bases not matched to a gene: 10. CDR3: CASSHPRTGTTEAFF. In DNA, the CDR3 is TGTGCCAGCAGCCATCCACGGACAGGGACGACTGAAGCTTTCTTT.

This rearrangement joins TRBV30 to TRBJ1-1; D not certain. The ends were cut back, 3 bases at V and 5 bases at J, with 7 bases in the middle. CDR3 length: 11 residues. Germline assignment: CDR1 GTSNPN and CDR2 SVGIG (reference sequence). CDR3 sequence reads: CAWSQSTEAFF. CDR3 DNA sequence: TGTGCCTGGAGCCAAAGTACTGAAGCTTTCTTT. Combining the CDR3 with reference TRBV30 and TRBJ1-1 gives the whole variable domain SQTIHQWPATLVQPVGSPLSLECTVEGTSNPNLYWYRQAAGRGLQLLFYSVGIGQISSEVPQNLSASRPQDRQFILSSKKLLLSDSGFYLCAWSQSTEAFFGQGTRLTVV.

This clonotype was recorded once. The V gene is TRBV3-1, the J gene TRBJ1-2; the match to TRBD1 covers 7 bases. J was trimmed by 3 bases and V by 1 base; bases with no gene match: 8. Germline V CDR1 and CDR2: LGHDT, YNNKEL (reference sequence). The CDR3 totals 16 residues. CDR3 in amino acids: CASSQVTRQGDYGYTF. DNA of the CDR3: TGTGCCAGCAGCCAAGTTACCCGGCAGGGGGACTATGGCTACACCTTC.

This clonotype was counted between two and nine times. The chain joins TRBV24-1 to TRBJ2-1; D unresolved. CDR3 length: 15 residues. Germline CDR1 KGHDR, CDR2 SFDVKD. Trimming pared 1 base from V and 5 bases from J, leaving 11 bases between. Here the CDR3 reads CATSDFSPPDNEQFF. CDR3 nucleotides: TGTGCCACCAGTGATTTTTCCCCCCCTGACAATGAGCAGTTCTTC.

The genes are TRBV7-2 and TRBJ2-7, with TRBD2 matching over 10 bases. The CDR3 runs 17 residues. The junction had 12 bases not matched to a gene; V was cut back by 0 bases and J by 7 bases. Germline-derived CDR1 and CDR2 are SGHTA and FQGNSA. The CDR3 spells CASSLARGSGRPGEQYF. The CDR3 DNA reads TGTGCCAGCAGCTTAGCGCGGGGTAGCGGGAGGCCGGGGGAGCAGTACTTC.

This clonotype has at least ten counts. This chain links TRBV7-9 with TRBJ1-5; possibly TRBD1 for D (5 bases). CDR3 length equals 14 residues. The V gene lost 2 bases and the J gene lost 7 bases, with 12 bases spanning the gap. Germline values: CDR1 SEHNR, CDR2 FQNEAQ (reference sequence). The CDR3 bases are TGTGCCAGCAGCTTAAACGAGGGGAGGCAGCCCCAGCATTTT. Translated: CASSLNEGRQPQHF. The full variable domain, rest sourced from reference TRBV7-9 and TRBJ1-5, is DTGVSQNPRHKITKRGQNVTFRCDPISEHNRLYWYRQTLGQGPEFLTYFQNEAQLEKSRLLSDRFSAERPKGSFSTLEIQRTEQGDSAMYLCASSLNEGRQPQHFGDGTRLSIL.

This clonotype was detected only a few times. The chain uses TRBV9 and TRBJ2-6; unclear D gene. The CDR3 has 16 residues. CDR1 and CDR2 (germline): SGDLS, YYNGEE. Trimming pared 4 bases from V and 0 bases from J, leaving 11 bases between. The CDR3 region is CASSPPWGSGANVLTF. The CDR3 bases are TGTGCCAGCAGCCCGCCCTGGGGCTCTGGGGCCAACGTCCTGACTTTC.

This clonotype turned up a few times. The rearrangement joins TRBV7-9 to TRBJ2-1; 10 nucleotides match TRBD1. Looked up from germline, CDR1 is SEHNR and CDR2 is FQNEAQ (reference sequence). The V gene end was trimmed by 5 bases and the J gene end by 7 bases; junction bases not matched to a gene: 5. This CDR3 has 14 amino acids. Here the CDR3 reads CASSVRQGANEQFF. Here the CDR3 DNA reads TGTGCCAGCAGCGTCCGACAGGGGGCGAATGAGCAGTTCTTC. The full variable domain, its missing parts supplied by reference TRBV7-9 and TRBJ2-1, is DTGVSQNPRHKITKRGQNVTFRCDPISEHNRLYWYRQTLGQGPEFLTYFQNEAQLEKSRLLSDRFSAERPKGSFSTLEIQRTEQGDSAMYLCASSVRQGANEQFFGPGTRLTVL.

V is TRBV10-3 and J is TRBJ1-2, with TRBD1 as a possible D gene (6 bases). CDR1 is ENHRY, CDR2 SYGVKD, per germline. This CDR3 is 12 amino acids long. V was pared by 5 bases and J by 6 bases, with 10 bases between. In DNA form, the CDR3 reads TGTGCCATCAGTCCCGCAGGGGATGGCTACACCTTC. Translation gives CAISPAGDGYTF.

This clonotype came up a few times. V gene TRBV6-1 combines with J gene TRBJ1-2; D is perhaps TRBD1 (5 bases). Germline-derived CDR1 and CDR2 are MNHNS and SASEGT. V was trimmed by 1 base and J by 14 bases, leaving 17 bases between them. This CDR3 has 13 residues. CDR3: CASSEGGPGPGTF. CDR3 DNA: TGTGCCAGCAGTGAAGGGGGCCCCGGCCCTGGAACCTTC.

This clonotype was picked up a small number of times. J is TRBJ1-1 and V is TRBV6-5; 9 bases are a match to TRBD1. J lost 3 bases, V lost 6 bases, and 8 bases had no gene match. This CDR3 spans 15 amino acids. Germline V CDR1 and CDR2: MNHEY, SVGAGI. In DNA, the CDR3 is TGTGCCAGCAGCCGACCCGGACAGGGGTACACTGAAGCTTTCTTT. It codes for CASSRPGQGYTEAFF.

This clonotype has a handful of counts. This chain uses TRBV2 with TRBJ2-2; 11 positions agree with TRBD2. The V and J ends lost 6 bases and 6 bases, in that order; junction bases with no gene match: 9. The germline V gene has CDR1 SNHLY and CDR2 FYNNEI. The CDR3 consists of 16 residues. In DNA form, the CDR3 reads TGTGCCAGCAGCGAGAGACTAGCGGGGTATGCCGGGGAGCTGTTTTTT. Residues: CASSERLAGYAGELFF.

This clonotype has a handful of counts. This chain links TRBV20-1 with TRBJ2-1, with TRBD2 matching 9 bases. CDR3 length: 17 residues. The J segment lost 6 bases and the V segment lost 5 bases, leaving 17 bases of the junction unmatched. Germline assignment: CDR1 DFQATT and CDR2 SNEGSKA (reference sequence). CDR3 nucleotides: TGCAGTGCTCTCGTGTTAGCGGGGGCCCCAGTAGGCAATGAGCAGTTCTTC. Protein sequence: CSALVLAGAPVGNEQFF.

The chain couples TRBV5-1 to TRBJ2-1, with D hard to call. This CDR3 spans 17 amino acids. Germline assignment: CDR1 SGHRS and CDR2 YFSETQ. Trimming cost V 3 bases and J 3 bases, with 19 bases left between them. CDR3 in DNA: TGCGCCAGCAGCTCCTTCCGGCAACTCCGGGTCTACAATGAGCAGTTCTTC. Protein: CASSSFRQLRVYNEQFF.

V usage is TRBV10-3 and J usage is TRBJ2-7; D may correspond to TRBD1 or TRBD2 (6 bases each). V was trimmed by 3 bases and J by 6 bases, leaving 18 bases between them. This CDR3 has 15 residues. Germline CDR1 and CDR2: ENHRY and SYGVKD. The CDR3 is CAISDQTGGGSEQYF. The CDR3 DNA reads TGTGCCATCAGTGACCAGACAGGTGGGGGGAGCGAGCAGTACTTC.

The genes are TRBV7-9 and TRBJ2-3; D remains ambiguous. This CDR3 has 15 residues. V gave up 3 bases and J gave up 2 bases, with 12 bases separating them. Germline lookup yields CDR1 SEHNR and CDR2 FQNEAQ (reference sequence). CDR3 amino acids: CASSFPDDSTDTQYF. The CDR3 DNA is TGTGCCAGCAGCTTCCCCGATGACTCCACAGATACGCAGTATTTT.

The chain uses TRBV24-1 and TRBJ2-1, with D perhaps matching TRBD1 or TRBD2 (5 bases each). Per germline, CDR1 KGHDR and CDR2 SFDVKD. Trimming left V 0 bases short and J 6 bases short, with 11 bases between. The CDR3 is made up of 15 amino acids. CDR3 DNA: TGTGCCACCAGTGATTTGGAGGGGATTGTCAATGAGCAGTTCTTC. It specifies CATSDLEGIVNEQFF.

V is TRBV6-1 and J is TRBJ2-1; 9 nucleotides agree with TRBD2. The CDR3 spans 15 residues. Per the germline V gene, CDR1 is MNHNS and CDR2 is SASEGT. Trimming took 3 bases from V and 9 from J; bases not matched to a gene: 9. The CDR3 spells CASSEGAGGRGEQFF. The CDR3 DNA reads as TGTGCCAGCAGTGAGGGAGCGGGGGGTCGGGGTGAGCAGTTCTTC.

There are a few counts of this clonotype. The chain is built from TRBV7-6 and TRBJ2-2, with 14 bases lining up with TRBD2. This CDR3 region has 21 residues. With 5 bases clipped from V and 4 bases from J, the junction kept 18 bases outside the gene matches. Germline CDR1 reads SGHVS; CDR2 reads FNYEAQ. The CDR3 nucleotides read TGTGCCAGCAGCCAACAGATTCGTCCGGGACTAGCGGGGGCGGGCACCGGGGAGCTGTTTTTT. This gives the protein CASSQQIRPGLAGAGTGELFF.

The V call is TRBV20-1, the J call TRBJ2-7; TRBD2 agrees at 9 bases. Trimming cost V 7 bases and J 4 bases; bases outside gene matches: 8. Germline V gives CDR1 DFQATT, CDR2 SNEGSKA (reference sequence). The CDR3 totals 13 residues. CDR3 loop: CSVRLAGRYEQYF. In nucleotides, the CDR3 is TGCAGTGTTAGGCTAGCGGGACGGTACGAGCAGTACTTC.

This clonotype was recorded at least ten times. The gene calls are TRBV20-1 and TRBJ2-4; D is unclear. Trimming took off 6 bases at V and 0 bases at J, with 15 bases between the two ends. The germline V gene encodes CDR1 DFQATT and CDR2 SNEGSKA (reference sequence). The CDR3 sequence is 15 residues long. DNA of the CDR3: TGCAGTGCCCCGCCGGCCACTATAGCCAAAAACATTCAGTACTTC. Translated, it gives CSAPPATIAKNIQYF.

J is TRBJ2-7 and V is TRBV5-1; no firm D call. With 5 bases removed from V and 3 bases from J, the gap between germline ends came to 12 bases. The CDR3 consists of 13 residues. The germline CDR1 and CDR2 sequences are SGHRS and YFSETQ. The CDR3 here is CASRVGSHYEQYF. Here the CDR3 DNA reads TGCGCCAGCAGAGTCGGGTCTCACTACGAGCAGTACTTC.